A selection of T cell receptor beta chains follows, all from one sample in a study of shared clonotypes between healthy human individuals. Produced via immunoSEQ multiplex PCR; TCRdb's table is partial and in-frame only. Altogether millions of clones are present, roughly 94% being singletons, with the ten largest covering 0.1% to 0.15%. Input material: naive CD4+ T cells sorted from blood. The receptors shown here come from a man between 18 and 35 years old in good health. CDR3s include the opening cysteine and the closing phenylalanine or tryptophan. D genes are given only for firm matches.

TRBJ2-1 TRBV19 - CASSIGTTGEQFF
TRBJ2-7 TRBV5-6 TRBD1 CASSRGTGRSYEQYF
TRBJ2-4 TRBV5-4 - CASSSQGEGDIQYF
TRBJ2-7 TRBV15 TRBD1 CATSSGTDPLGQYF
TRBJ1-1 TRBV6-6 - CASPLPGNTEAFF
TRBJ2-1 TRBV18 - CASSPVLVNEQFF
TRBJ1-2 TRBV28 TRBD1 CASSIARAGGYGYTF
TRBJ1-1 TRBV13 - CASSLPAGVGGVTEAFF
TRBJ2-3 TRBV18 - CASSSFGADTQYF
TRBJ2-1 TRBV30 TRBD2 CAWENRRSGSWDEQFF
TRBJ2-5 TRBV7-9 - CASSLANLYQETQYF